This TCR beta chain came from a study of cytomegalovirus exposure and HLA in healthy donors. Study-wide results and limits: Cytomegalovirus-associated TCR beta chains were listed, numbering some 150.

This table comes from immunoSEQ multiplex PCR, and its TCRdb copy is limited to in-frame clones, with some not included. The sample shows under 200,000 clones, approximately 84% of them seen only once. Germline-derived CDR1 and CDR2 are SEHNR and FQNEAQ (reference sequence). The CDR3 is 14 amino acids. V gave up 5 bases and J gave up 6 bases; unmatched junction bases: 7. With respect to this clone: No antigen is known for it.

The origin of this receptor is a man aged 18 to 30 in good health and CMV-seropositive. Specimen: PBMCs. The genes are TRBV7-9 and TRBJ2-3; TRBD2 agrees at 8 bases. The CDR3: CASSQTSVGDTQYF. DNA for the CDR3: TGTGCCAGCAGCCAGACTAGCGTCGGGGATACGCAGTATTTT. Variable domain in full (rest from reference TRBV7-9 and TRBJ2-3): DTGVSQNPRHKITKRGQNVTFRCDPISEHNRLYWYRQTLGQGPEFLTYFQNEAQLEKSRLLSDRFSAERPKGSFSTLEIQRTEQGDSAMYLCASSQTSVGDTQYFGPGTRLTVL.